This T cell receptor (beta chain) was documented in a study of blood T cell repertoires in COVID-19. The CDR3 has 16 residues. Trimming took 6 bases from V and 3 from J, leaving 20 bases between them. Per the germline V gene, CDR1 is LNHDA and CDR2 is SQIVND (reference sequence). Sequencing used immunoSEQ multiplex PCR; TCRdb keeps in-frame clones, though not all of them. The data contain approximately 19,000 clones, over 75% of them singletons. Material: peripheral blood. V and J are TRBV19 and TRBJ1-1; the D gene is possibly TRBD1 (6 bases). The clonotype originates from a human donor in a cohort sampled during active COVID-19. The donor label of this sample is uncertain. CDR3 loop: CASSPSTGYMDTEAFF. As DNA, the CDR3 is TGTGCCAGTAGCCCGTCGACAGGCTATATGGACACTGAAGCTTTCTTT.